One sample yielded the 24 T cell receptor beta chains listed below, sequenced in a study of blood T cell repertoires in COVID-19. TCRdb's copy holds only in-frame clones and misses some; the assay was immunoSEQ multiplex PCR. The sample yields approximately 180,000 clones, 75% to 90% seen once. Input material: PBMCs or T cells enriched from blood (not recorded which). These receptor sequences come from a woman between 35 and 50 years old with acute COVID-19.

The chain employs TRBV28 and TRBJ1-1; D is uncertain. Trimming pared 10 bases from V and 5 bases from J, leaving 17 bases between. CDR3 length equals 13 residues. The germline gives CDR1 MDHEN, CDR2 SYDVKM. CDR3 in amino acids: CATTDGVGTEAFF. In DNA form, the CDR3 reads TGTGCCACCACCGACGGGGTAGGTACTGAAGCTTTCTTT.

This chain joins TRBV7-8 and TRBJ1-5; no clear D gene. This CDR3 is built from 16 residues. Per germline, CDR1 SGHVS and CDR2 FQNEAQ. V was clipped by 5 bases and J by 4 bases, with 18 bases between them. CDR3 nucleotide sequence: TGTGCCAGCAGCCAAAACCCACTCGGGGTAAATCAGCCCCAGCATTTT. This codes for CASSQNPLGVNQPQHF.

V and J are TRBV5-8 and TRBJ2-3; D may be TRBD2 (6 bases). The CDR3 contains 14 residues. From germline, CDR1 is SGHTS and CDR2 YDEGEE. Trimming removed 4 bases from V and 0 bases from J, with 9 bases in between. The CDR3 sequence: CASSRGTSTDTQYF. CDR3 DNA sequence: TGTGCCAGCAGCCGGGGGACTAGCACAGATACGCAGTATTTT.

This chain connects TRBV4-2 to TRBJ2-7, with D maybe TRBD2 (5 bases). Germline V gene data show CDR1 as LGHNA and CDR2 as YNFKEQ. V lost 4 bases and J 3 bases, leaving 16 bases between the germline ends. CDR3 length: 15 amino acids. CDR3 amino acids: CASSPLERTSYEQYF. For the CDR3, the DNA is TGTGCCAGCAGCCCCCTCGAGCGGACGAGCTACGAGCAGTACTTC.

The rearrangement uses TRBV7-2 and TRBJ2-7; 7 bases line up with TRBD2. The CDR3 has 15 amino acids. Trimming cost V 1 base and J 9 bases; bases outside gene matches: 12. CDR1 and CDR2 (germline): SGHTA, FQGNSA. CDR3 nucleotides: TGTGCCAGCAGCTTAGTTAGGCAGGGAACGGGGGGGCAGTACTTC. Its protein is CASSLVRQGTGGQYF.

The J gene is TRBJ2-7, the V gene TRBV25-1; D not resolved. This CDR3 is built from 15 residues. V was trimmed by 4 bases and J by 2 bases, leaving 15 bases between them. CDR1 is MGHDK, CDR2 SYGVNS, per germline. CDR3 DNA sequence: TGTGCCAGCAGTGGTTTAAAAAACCGGGCCTACGAGCAGTACTTC. Translation gives CASSGLKNRAYEQYF.

This clone was observed a single time. The J gene is TRBJ1-1, the V gene TRBV5-5; D is perhaps TRBD1 (6 bases). V was pared by 5 bases and J by 0 bases, with 14 bases between. The CDR3 consists of 15 residues. The germline CDR1 and CDR2 sequences are SGHKS and YYEKEE (reference sequence). CDR3 sequence reads: CASRVPDRMNTEAFF. The CDR3 DNA sequence: TGTGCCAGCAGAGTACCGGACAGAATGAACACTGAAGCTTTCTTT. The full variable domain, completed using reference TRBV5-5 and TRBJ1-1, is DAGVTQSPTHLIKTRGQQVTLRCSPISGHKSVSWYQQVLGQGPQFIFQYYEKEERGRGNFPDRFSARQFPNYSSELNVNALLLGDSALYLCASRVPDRMNTEAFFGQGTRLTVV.

Here the CDR3 reads CASSRRGSQETQYF. The CDR3 bases are TGTGCCAGCAGCCGACGGGGATCCCAAGAGACCCAGTACTTC. The chain has TRBV27 and TRBJ2-5; the D gene is possibly TRBD2 (5 bases). From germline, CDR1 is MNHEY and CDR2 SMNVEV (reference sequence). This CDR3 comprises 14 residues. The germline V and J ends were trimmed by 6 bases and 1 base, with 12 bases remaining between them.

The chain couples TRBV2 to TRBJ2-2; no clear D. The germline V gene has CDR1 SNHLY and CDR2 FYNNEI. The CDR3 is made up of 13 amino acids. V was clipped by 2 bases and J by 2 bases, with 3 bases between them. The CDR3 sequence: CASSEQNTGELFF. CDR3 sequence (DNA): TGTGCCAGCAGTGAACAAAACACCGGGGAGCTGTTTTTT.

The rearrangement uses TRBV28 and TRBJ1-5; TRBD1 aligns across 10 bases. The CDR3 is made up of 14 amino acids. Germline V gene data show CDR1 as MDHEN and CDR2 as SYDVKM. V shed 8 bases and J 5 bases; nucleotides not matched to a gene: 6. CDR3 coding DNA: TGTGCCAGCCTAGAAGACAGGGGGCATCAGCCCCAGCATTTT. Protein sequence: CASLEDRGHQPQHF.

This rearrangement joins TRBV5-4 to TRBJ2-5, with TRBD2 matching over 10 bases. Unmatched junction bases numbered 5, after V lost 4 bases and J lost 2 bases. CDR1 and CDR2 from the germline V gene are SGHNT and YYREEE (reference sequence). This CDR3 has 15 amino acids. The CDR3 coding sequence is TGTGCCAGCAGCCATAGCGGGGGGTCTCAAGAGACCCAGTACTTC. This gives the protein CASSHSGGSQETQYF. Combining the CDR3 with reference TRBV5-4 and TRBJ2-5 gives the whole variable domain ETGVTQSPTHLIKTRGQQVTLRCSSQSGHNTVSWYQQALGQGPQFIFQYYREEENGRGNFPPRFSGLQFPNYSSELNVNALELDDSALYLCASSHSGGSQETQYFGPGTRLLVL.

This clone was observed a handful of times. The chain carries TRBV5-1 and TRBJ2-1; 7 bases map to TRBD1. Germline CDR1 SGHRS, CDR2 YFSETQ. The ends lost 4 bases at V and 2 bases at J; junction bases unmatched: 21. The CDR3 has 20 residues. The CDR3 DNA is TGCGCCAGCAGCGGAAACGACAGGGAGACTGAACGTCGTGCCTACAATGAGCAGTTCTTC. Its translation: CASSGNDRETERRAYNEQFF. The full variable domain, completed using reference TRBV5-1 and TRBJ2-1, is KAGVTQTPRYLIKTRGQQVTLSCSPISGHRSVSWYQQTPGQGLQFLFEYFSETQRNKGNFPGRFSGRQFSNSRSEMNVSTLELGDSALYLCASSGNDRETERRAYNEQFFGPGTRLTVL.

The chain links TRBV30 to TRBJ2-7, with a weak D call TRBD2 (6 bases). CDR3 length equals 15 residues. Per the germline V gene, CDR1 is GTSNPN and CDR2 is SVGIG (reference sequence). The V gene lost 0 bases and the J gene lost 0 bases, with 12 bases spanning the gap. The CDR3 DNA reads TGTGCCTGGAGTGTTTCCGGGACTGCCTCCTACGAGCAGTACTTC. Translation: CAWSVSGTASYEQYF.

This chain joins TRBV7-8 and TRBJ2-3, with D possibly being TRBD2 (6 bases). In germline, CDR1 is SGHVS, CDR2 FQNEAQ. There are 15 residues in the CDR3. V was pared by 5 bases and J by 1 base, with 13 bases between. In DNA form, the CDR3 reads TGTGCCAGCAGCGGGGGGACCGCACGCACAGATACGCAGTATTTT. The encoded protein is CASSGGTARTDTQYF.

V and J are TRBV5-4 and TRBJ2-1, with TRBD2 matching 9 bases. The trim removed 0 bases at V and 7 bases at J, leaving 2 bases unmatched. The CDR3 has 14 residues. Germline V CDR1 and CDR2: SGHNT, YYREEE (reference sequence). The CDR3 DNA reads TGTGCCAGCAGCTTGGATCTAGCGGGGAATGAGCAGTTCTTC. Protein sequence: CASSLDLAGNEQFF.

The CDR3 protein is CASSAKGEGSGANVLTF. CDR3 nucleotides: TGTGCCAGCAGCGCAAAGGGGGAAGGGTCTGGGGCCAACGTCCTGACTTTC. The chain uses TRBV9 and TRBJ2-6; TRBD1 is a possible D gene (6 bases). Germline V CDR1 and CDR2: SGDLS, YYNGEE. This CDR3 contains 17 residues. V was shortened by 3 bases and J by 1 base, with 14 bases between the two germline ends.

The chain recombines TRBV6-5 with TRBJ2-3, with a weak D call TRBD2 (5 bases). This CDR3 is 15 amino acids long. V lost 6 bases, J lost 4 bases, and 17 bases lay in between. CDR1 MNHEY and CDR2 SVGAGI come from the germline V gene. CDR3 in amino acids: CASRSTGMGPDTQYF. CDR3 nucleotide sequence: TGTGCCAGCAGATCCACGGGAATGGGCCCAGATACGCAGTATTTT.

The chain combines TRBV11-2 with TRBJ2-3; 8 nucleotides agree with TRBD1. The V gene end was trimmed by 1 base and the J gene end by 7 bases; junction bases not matched to a gene: 13. This CDR3 region has 17 residues. Germline V gene sequence: CDR1 SGHAT, CDR2 FQNNGV. The CDR3 sequence: CASSLGPGQGRGNTQYF. The CDR3 DNA reads TGTGCCAGCAGCTTAGGCCCCGGACAGGGCCGCGGGAATACGCAGTATTTT.

The chain recombines TRBV4-2 with TRBJ2-3; 13 bases align to TRBD2. CDR1 is LGHNA, CDR2 YNFKEQ, per germline. Losses at the gene ends were 1 base for V and 7 bases for J; bases not matched to a gene: 11. The CDR3 consists of 18 residues. The CDR3 nucleotides are TGTGCCAGCAGCCAAGTGGGACTAGCGGGATATCCGCCGAATACGCAGTATTTT. It yields the protein CASSQVGLAGYPPNTQYF.

The chain recombines TRBV12-5 with TRBJ2-7, with a possible D match to TRBD2 (5 bases). The V gene's germline CDR1 is LGHNT and CDR2 FRNRAP. Trimming took off 7 bases at V and 3 bases at J, with 19 bases between the two ends. The CDR3 covers 15 residues. The CDR3 region is CASAQSAAEGYEQYF. In nucleotides, the CDR3 is TGTGCTAGTGCTCAATCAGCGGCTGAAGGCTACGAGCAGTACTTC. The complete variable domain, with remaining parts taken from reference TRBV12-5 and TRBJ2-7, reads DARVTQTPRHKVTEMGQEVTMRCQPILGHNTVFWYRQTMMQGLELLAYFRNRAPLDDSGMPKDRFSAEMPDATLATLKIQPSEPRDSAVYFCASAQSAAEGYEQYFGPGTRLTVT.

The chain joins TRBV5-6 to TRBJ2-7; TRBD1 agrees at 10 bases. Germline values: CDR1 SGHDT, CDR2 YYEEEE. The CDR3 totals 14 residues. After removal of 0 bases from V and 4 bases from J, the junction contained 1 base not matched to a gene. In DNA, the CDR3 is TGTGCCAGCAGCTTGGGGGGACAGGGGTACGAGCAGTACTTC. Translating gives CASSLGGQGYEQYF. Full variable domain (missing parts from reference TRBV5-6 and TRBJ2-7): DAGVTQSPTHLIKTRGQQVTLRCSPKSGHDTVSWYQQALGQGPQFIFQYYEEEERQRGNFPDRFSGHQFPNYSSELNVNALLLGDSALYLCASSLGGQGYEQYFGPGTRLTVT.

V usage is TRBV5-5 and J usage is TRBJ1-2; TRBD1 is a possible D gene (5 bases). V dropped 0 bases and J dropped 4 bases, with 10 bases sitting between them. The CDR3 runs 14 residues. Germline CDR1 SGHKS, CDR2 YYEKEE (reference sequence). This chain's CDR3 is CASSLEQDGYGYTF. The CDR3 nucleotides are TGTGCCAGCAGCTTGGAACAGGACGGCTATGGCTACACCTTC.

The rearrangement joins TRBV5-1 to TRBJ1-6, with D possibly matching TRBD1 (5 bases). Trimming pared 3 bases from V and 7 bases from J, leaving 8 bases between. The germline V gene encodes CDR1 SGHRS and CDR2 YFSETQ. The CDR3 has 13 amino acids. The CDR3 region is CASSSRQNSPLHF. DNA of the CDR3: TGCGCCAGCAGCTCCCGACAGAATTCACCCCTCCACTTT.

In its sample, this clone was seen a few times. The chain is built from TRBV28 and TRBJ1-6, with 8 positions matching TRBD1. The CDR3 is 14 amino acids. Trimming removed 2 bases from V and 6 bases from J; junction bases left unmatched: 0. CDR1 and CDR2 from the germline V gene are MDHEN and SYDVKM. CDR3 sequence (DNA): TGTGCCAGCAGTTTAGACAGGGGTAATTCACCCCTCCACTTT. Its translation: CASSLDRGNSPLHF.